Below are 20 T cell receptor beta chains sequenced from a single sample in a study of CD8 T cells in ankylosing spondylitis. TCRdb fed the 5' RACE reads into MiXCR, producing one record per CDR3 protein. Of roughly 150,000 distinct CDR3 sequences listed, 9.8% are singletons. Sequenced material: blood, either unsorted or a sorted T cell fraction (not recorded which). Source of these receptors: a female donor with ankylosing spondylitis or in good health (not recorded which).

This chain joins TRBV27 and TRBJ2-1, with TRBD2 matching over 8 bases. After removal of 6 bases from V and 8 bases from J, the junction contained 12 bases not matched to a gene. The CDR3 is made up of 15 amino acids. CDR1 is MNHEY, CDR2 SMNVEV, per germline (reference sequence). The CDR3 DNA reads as TGTGCCAGCAGACTAGGAACAGCGGGGGTTTATGAGCAGTTCTTC. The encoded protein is CASRLGTAGVYEQFF.

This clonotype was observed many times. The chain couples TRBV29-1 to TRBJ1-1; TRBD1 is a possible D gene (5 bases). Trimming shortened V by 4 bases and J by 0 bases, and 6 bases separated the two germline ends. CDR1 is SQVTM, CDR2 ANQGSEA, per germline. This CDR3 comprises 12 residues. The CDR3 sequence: CSVGQLNTEAFF. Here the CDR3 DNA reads TGCAGCGTTGGACAGTTGAACACTGAAGCTTTCTTT.

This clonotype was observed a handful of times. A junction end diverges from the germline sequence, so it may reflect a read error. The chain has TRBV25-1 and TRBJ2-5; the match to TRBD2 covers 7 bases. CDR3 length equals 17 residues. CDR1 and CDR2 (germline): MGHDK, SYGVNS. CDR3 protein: CATSDRGGLVGPETQYF. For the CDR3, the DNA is TGTGCCACCAGTGATAGGGGAGGACTAGTAGGACCCGAGACCCAGTACTTC.

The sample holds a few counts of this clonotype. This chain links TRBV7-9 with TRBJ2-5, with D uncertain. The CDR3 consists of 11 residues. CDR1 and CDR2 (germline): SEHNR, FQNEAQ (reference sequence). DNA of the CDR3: TGTTCCCAGACACGCCAAGAGACCCAGTACTTC. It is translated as CSQTRQETQYF.

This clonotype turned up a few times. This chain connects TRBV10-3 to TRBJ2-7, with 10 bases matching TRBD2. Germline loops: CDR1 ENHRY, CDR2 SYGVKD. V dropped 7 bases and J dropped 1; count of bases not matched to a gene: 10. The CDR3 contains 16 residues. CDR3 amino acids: CAIKPSISGRSYEQYF. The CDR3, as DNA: TGTGCCATCAAGCCCTCTATTAGCGGGAGGTCCTACGAGCAGTACTTC.

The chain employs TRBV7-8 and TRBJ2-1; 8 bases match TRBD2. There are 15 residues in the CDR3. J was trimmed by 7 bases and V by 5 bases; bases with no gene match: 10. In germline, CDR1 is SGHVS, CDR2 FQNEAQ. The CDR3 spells CASSGLGTSVNEQFF. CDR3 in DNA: TGTGCCAGCAGCGGTCTTGGGACTAGTGTTAATGAGCAGTTCTTC. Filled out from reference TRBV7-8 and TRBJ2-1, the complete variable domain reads GAGVSQSPRYKVAKRGQDVALRCDPISGHVSLFWYQQALGQGPEFLTYFQNEAQLDKSGLPSDRFFAERPEGSVSTLKIQRTQQEDSAVYLCASSGLGTSVNEQFFGPGTRLTVL.

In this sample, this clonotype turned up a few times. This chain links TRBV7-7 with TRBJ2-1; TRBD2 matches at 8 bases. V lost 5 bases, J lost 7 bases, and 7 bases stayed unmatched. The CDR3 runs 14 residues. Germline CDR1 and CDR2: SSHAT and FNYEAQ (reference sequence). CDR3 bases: TGTGCCAGCAGCCCCGGGAGGGGGAATAATGAGCAGTTCTTC. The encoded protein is CASSPGRGNNEQFF.

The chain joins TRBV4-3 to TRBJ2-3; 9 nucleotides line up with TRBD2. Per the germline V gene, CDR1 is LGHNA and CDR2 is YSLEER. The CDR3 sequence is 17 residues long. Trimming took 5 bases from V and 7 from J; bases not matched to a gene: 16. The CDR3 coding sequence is TGCGCCAGCAGCTCTTCAAAAGGGGGACTAGCAGACTATACGCAGTATTTT. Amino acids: CASSSSKGGLADYTQYF.

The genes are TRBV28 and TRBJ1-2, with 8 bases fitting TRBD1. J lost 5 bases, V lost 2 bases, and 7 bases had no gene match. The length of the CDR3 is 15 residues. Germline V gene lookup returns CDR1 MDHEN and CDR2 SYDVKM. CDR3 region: CASSLEETGVYGYTF. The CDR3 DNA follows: TGTGCCAGCAGTTTAGAGGAGACAGGGGTTTATGGCTACACCTTC.

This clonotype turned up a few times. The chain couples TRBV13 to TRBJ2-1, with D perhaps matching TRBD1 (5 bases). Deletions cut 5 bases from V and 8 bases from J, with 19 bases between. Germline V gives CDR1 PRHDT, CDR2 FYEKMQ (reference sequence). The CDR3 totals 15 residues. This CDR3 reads CASSDAPGPRDEQFF. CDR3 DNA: TGTGCCAGCAGCGACGCACCGGGCCCCAGGGATGAGCAGTTCTTC.

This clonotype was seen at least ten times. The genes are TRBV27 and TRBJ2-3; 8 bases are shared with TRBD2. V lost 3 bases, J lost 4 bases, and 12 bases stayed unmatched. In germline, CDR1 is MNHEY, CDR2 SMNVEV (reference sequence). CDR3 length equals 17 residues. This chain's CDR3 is CASSFYVASGHPDTQYF. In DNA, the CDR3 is TGTGCCAGCAGTTTTTATGTAGCTAGCGGGCACCCAGATACGCAGTATTTT.

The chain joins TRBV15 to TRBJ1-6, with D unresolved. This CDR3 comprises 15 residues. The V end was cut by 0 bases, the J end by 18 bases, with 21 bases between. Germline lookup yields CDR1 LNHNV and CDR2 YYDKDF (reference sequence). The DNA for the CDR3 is TGTGCCACCAGCAGAGATCCGACGGACTATAATTCCCCCCACTTT. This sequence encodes CATSRDPTDYNSPHF.

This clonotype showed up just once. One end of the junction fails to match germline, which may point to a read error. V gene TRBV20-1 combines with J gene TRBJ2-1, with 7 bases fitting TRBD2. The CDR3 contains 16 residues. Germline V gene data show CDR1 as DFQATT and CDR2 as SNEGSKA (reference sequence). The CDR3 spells CCARDYTGGSYNEQFF. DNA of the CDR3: TGCTGTGCTAGAGATTACACTGGCGGGAGCTACAATGAGCAGTTCTTC.

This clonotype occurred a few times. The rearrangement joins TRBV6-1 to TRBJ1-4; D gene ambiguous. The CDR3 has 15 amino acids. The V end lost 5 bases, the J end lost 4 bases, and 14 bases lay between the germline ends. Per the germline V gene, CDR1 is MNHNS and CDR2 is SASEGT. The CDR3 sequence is CASSPRGSGNEKLFF. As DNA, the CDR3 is TGTGCCAGCAGTCCCCGAGGCAGCGGTAATGAAAAACTGTTTTTT.

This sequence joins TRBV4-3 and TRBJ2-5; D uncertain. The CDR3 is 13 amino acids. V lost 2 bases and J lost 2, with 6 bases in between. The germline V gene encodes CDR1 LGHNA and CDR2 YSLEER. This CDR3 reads CASSQYLQETQYF. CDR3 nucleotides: TGCGCCAGCAGCCAATACCTACAAGAGACCCAGTACTTC.

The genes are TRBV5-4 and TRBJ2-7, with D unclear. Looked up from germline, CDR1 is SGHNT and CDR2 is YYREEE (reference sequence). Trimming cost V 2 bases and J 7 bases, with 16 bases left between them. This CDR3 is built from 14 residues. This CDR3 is CASSFRTDLREQYF. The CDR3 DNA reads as TGTGCCAGCAGCTTTCGGACGGACCTTAGAGAGCAGTACTTC.

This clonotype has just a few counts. In DNA form, the CDR3 reads TGTGCCAGCGGGACACCCCACCGGGATGAGCAGTTCTTC. The encoded protein is CASGTPHRDEQFF. This rearrangement joins TRBV7-8 to TRBJ2-1; D may be TRBD1 (6 bases). The germline V gene encodes CDR1 SGHVS and CDR2 FQNEAQ. This CDR3 has 13 amino acids. Trimming shortened V by 8 bases and J by 8 bases, and 16 bases separated the two germline ends.

CDR3 in amino acids: CASSMARSYEQYF. CDR3 bases: TGTGCCAGTAGTATGGCACGGAGTTACGAGCAGTACTTC. The chain couples TRBV19 to TRBJ2-7; the D is unclear. The CDR3 covers 13 residues. Germline V gives CDR1 LNHDA, CDR2 SQIVND (reference sequence). The V and J ends lost 3 bases and 4 bases respectively, with 10 bases between them.

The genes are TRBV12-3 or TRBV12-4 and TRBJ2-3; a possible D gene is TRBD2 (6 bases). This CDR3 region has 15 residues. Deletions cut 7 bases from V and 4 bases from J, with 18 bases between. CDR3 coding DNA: TGTGCCAGCACCCTGGAGGGGCCTGGGGCAGATACGCAGTATTTT. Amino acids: CASTLEGPGADTQYF.

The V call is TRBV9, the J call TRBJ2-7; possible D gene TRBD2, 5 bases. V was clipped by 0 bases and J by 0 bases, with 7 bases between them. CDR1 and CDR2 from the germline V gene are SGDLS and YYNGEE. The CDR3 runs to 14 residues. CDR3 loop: CASSVVASSYEQYF. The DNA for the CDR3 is TGTGCCAGCAGCGTAGTAGCGTCCTCCTACGAGCAGTACTTC.